The 29 T cell receptor beta chains below were found in one sample sequenced in a study of human T cells and chemical hapten exposure. TCRdb passed the RACE reads through MiXCR, listing each CDR3 protein once. Here the sample spans around 300,000 distinct CDR3 sequences, about 7% being singletons. Time point noted: patch test 1, 2 weeks after DPC sensitization. Treatment in this sample: therapeutic diphenylcyclopropenone sensitization with weekly scalp DPC. The sequences come from whole blood, collected in connection with sensitization to the hapten diphenylcyclopropenone (DPC). These receptors all stem from a woman aged 18-29 years with alopecia areata. Some clones in this sample may be carry-over from other donors' samples.

This clonotype has just a few counts. V is TRBV4-3 and J is TRBJ1-1; weak D call: TRBD1 (5 bases). The CDR3 has 15 residues. In germline, CDR1 is LGHNA, CDR2 YSLEER. Trimming removed 0 bases from V and 0 bases from J, with 8 bases in between. In nucleotides, the CDR3 is TGCGCCAGCAGCCAAGAGGGACGGCTGAACACTGAAGCTTTCTTT. Encoded protein: CASSQEGRLNTEAFF.

As to this clonotype: The germline gene is not matched at one end of the junction; a read error may be the cause. This chain connects TRBV5-6 to TRBJ1-4, with no clear D. Germline V gene data show CDR1 as SGHDT and CDR2 as YYEEEE. CDR3 length equals 12 residues. The CDR3 is CASSGEGYPVLF. As DNA, the CDR3 is TGTGCCAGCAGCGGCGAGGGCTACCCCGTCCTTTTT.

This clonotype was seen more than once but under ten times. V gene TRBV12-3 or TRBV12-4 combines with J gene TRBJ2-7; D is perhaps TRBD1 (6 bases). Trimming pared 2 bases from V and 2 bases from J, leaving 10 bases between. The CDR3 loop spans 14 amino acids. The CDR3 reads CASSLIQGAYEQYF. The CDR3 DNA reads as TGTGCCAGCAGTTTAATACAGGGCGCCTACGAGCAGTACTTC.

CDR3 DNA sequence: TGTGCCAGCAGCCAAGGGACAGCAGCCTACGAGCAGTACTTC. It specifies CASSQGTAAYEQYF. J is TRBJ2-7 and V is TRBV4-2; weak D call: TRBD1 (6 bases). V was cut by 1 base and J by 2 bases, with 9 bases left in between. The germline gives CDR1 LGHNA, CDR2 YNFKEQ. The CDR3 consists of 14 residues.

The chain uses TRBV7-2 and TRBJ1-4; D not certain. Germline CDR1 reads SGHTA; CDR2 reads FQGNSA. The CDR3 runs 16 residues. Trimming removed 1 base at V and 4 bases at J, with 13 bases between. The CDR3: CASSLGLRTHNEKLFF. The CDR3 DNA is TGTGCCAGCAGCTTAGGGCTGAGAACCCATAATGAAAAACTGTTTTTT.

The chain is built from TRBV5-1 and TRBJ1-1; TRBD1 is a possible D gene (5 bases). Trimming left V 4 bases short and J 0 bases short, with 13 bases between. Germline V gene lookup returns CDR1 SGHRS and CDR2 YFSETQ. CDR3 length: 15 residues. CDR3 coding DNA: TGCGCCAGCAGCCCTCAACCAGGGTTGAACACTGAAGCTTTCTTT. Translation: CASSPQPGLNTEAFF.

J is TRBJ1-5 and V is TRBV10-3; 7 nucleotides match TRBD1. This CDR3 is built from 13 residues. Germline CDR1 and CDR2: ENHRY and SYGVKD. V gave up 8 bases and J gave up 11 bases; unmatched junction bases: 12. The CDR3 loop reads CAISSATGDAQHF. The CDR3 nucleotides read TGTGCCATCTCGTCAGCTACAGGGGATGCCCAGCATTTT.

The rearrangement joins TRBV9 to TRBJ1-6; D is undetermined. V lost 2 bases to trimming and J lost 10 bases, with 16 bases between them. This CDR3 region has 15 residues. Germline CDR1 is SGDLS and CDR2 is YYNGEE. The CDR3 sequence is CASSVETTRGSPLHF. The CDR3 DNA reads as TGTGCCAGCAGCGTTGAGACCACCCGGGGATCACCCCTCCACTTT.

V and J are TRBV29-1 and TRBJ1-1, with 7 bases that match TRBD1. J gave up 6 bases and V 2 bases, and 3 bases lay outside the gene matches. The CDR3 runs to 12 residues. Per germline, CDR1 SQVTM and CDR2 ANQGSEA. For the CDR3, the DNA is TGCAGCGTTGAAAGGCAGGGGGCTGAAGCTTTCTTT. This sequence encodes CSVERQGAEAFF.

This clonotype rates as medium-sized. The chain couples TRBV4-1 to TRBJ2-1, with D perhaps TRBD2 (5 bases). CDR1 and CDR2 from the germline V gene are MGHRA and YSYEKL. Trimming took off 0 bases at V and 8 bases at J, with 14 bases between the two ends. The CDR3 loop spans 15 amino acids. CDR3 residues: CASSQEPAVPYEQFF. The CDR3 DNA reads as TGCGCCAGCAGCCAAGAGCCAGCGGTCCCTTATGAGCAGTTCTTC.

The table lists this clonotype with many counts. This chain's CDR3 is CSARESHHYNEQFF. CDR3 coding DNA: TGCAGTGCTAGAGAAAGCCACCACTACAATGAGCAGTTCTTC. V usage is TRBV20-1 and J usage is TRBJ2-1; D not certain. CDR1 and CDR2 (germline): DFQATT, SNEGSKA (reference sequence). This CDR3 is 14 amino acids long. Trimming cost V 0 bases and J 3 bases, with 9 bases left between them.

CDR3 bases: TGCGCCAGCAGCTTGGGTACGGCGATTACCACAGATACGCAGTATTTT. It encodes CASSLGTAITTDTQYF. This chain links TRBV5-1 with TRBJ2-3; no clear D gene. Germline CDR1 SGHRS, CDR2 YFSETQ. Trimming cost V 0 bases and J 2 bases, with 13 bases left between them. The CDR3 consists of 16 residues.

This clonotype was counted between two and nine times. This sequence joins TRBV6-2 or TRBV6-3 and TRBJ1-2; 10 bases fit TRBD1. After removal of 7 bases from V and 2 bases from J, the junction contained 1 base not matched to a gene. The CDR3 contains 13 residues. The germline V gene encodes CDR1 MNHEY and CDR2 SVGEGT. CDR3: CASKDRGNYGYTF. For the CDR3, the DNA is TGTGCCAGCAAGGACAGGGGGAACTATGGCTACACCTTC.

V usage is TRBV7-9 and J usage is TRBJ2-3; D remains ambiguous. V gave up 5 bases and J gave up 1 base, with 19 bases separating them. In germline, CDR1 is SEHNR, CDR2 FQNEAQ (reference sequence). The CDR3 spans 17 residues. For the CDR3, the DNA is TGTGCCAGCAGCGGAGTGGGTCCCTCTGAGGGCACAGATACGCAGTATTTT. Encoded protein: CASSGVGPSEGTDTQYF.

This clonotype appeared a few times. The genes are TRBV6-2 or TRBV6-3 and TRBJ1-5; 7 nucleotides align to TRBD1. V dropped 2 bases and J dropped 7; count of bases not matched to a gene: 5. The CDR3 length is 14 residues. CDR1 is MNHEY, CDR2 SVGEGT, per germline. For the CDR3, the DNA is TGTGCCAGCAGTTACGAGGGGGCTCGGCAGCCCCAGCATTTT. It codes for CASSYEGARQPQHF.

This clonotype was observed a few times. The V call is TRBV28, the J call TRBJ2-6; D unclear. This CDR3 contains 15 residues. The V end was cut by 3 bases, the J end by 1 base, with 7 bases between. Germline values: CDR1 MDHEN, CDR2 SYDVKM. The CDR3 DNA is TGTGCCAGCAGTTTTACGGTTTCTGGGGCCAACGTCCTGACTTTC. Translation: CASSFTVSGANVLTF.

A word on this clonotype: A clone one base away is much larger, so this may be a read error. The rearrangement joins TRBV11-3 to TRBJ2-7; 8 bases fit TRBD1. Germline lookup yields CDR1 SGHNT and CDR2 YENEEA. Losses at the gene ends were 4 bases for V and 3 bases for J; bases not matched to a gene: 2. The CDR3 is 13 residues long. The CDR3 here is CASSSGQDYEQYF. The CDR3 bases are TGTGCCAGCAGCTCGGGACAGGACTACGAGCAGTACTTC.

This clonotype was seen a handful of times. The genes are TRBV7-2 and TRBJ1-2; D not certain. The CDR3 spans 13 residues. V was shortened by 3 bases and J by 8 bases, with 13 bases between the two germline ends. Germline CDR1 reads SGHTA; CDR2 reads FQGNSA. CDR3 sequence (DNA): TGTGCCAGCAGCTTTACCCCCACTGGGGGCTACACCTTC. This sequence encodes CASSFTPTGGYTF.

The J gene is TRBJ1-1, the V gene TRBV20-1; no clear D. There are 12 residues in the CDR3. Germline CDR1 and CDR2: DFQATT and SNEGSKA (reference sequence). CDR3 loop: CSVVRVSTEAFF. For the CDR3, the DNA is TGCAGCGTGGTCCGGGTAAGCACTGAAGCTTTCTTT.

This clonotype was picked up a small number of times. The chain joins TRBV5-4 to TRBJ1-4; no definite D call. The V and J ends lost 5 bases and 3 bases respectively, with 11 bases between them. The CDR3 consists of 14 residues. The germline CDR1 and CDR2 sequences are SGHNT and YYREEE (reference sequence). For the CDR3, the DNA is TGTGCCAGCAGAGGGAGTCCGGCTAATGAAAAACTGTTTTTT. Translating gives CASRGSPANEKLFF.

In its sample, this clonotype was seen many times. The gene calls are TRBV5-1 and TRBJ2-7; D is perhaps TRBD1 (5 bases). The germline V and J ends were trimmed by 1 base and 1 base, with 18 bases remaining between them. The CDR3 has 17 residues. CDR1 is SGHRS and CDR2 is YFSETQ in the germline V gene. CDR3 nucleotide sequence: TGCGCCAGCAGCTTGAAACGACCTCAAAGACAGTCCTACGAGCAGTACTTC. Amino acids: CASSLKRPQRQSYEQYF. Supplemented by reference TRBV5-1 and TRBJ2-7, the full variable domain reads KAGVTQTPRYLIKTRGQQVTLSCSPISGHRSVSWYQQTPGQGLQFLFEYFSETQRNKGNFPGRFSGRQFSNSRSEMNVSTLELGDSALYLCASSLKRPQRQSYEQYFGPGTRLTVT.

This clonotype occurred many times. The genes are TRBV7-8 and TRBJ2-2; weak D call: TRBD1 (5 bases). Per germline, CDR1 SGHVS and CDR2 FQNEAQ. The CDR3 length is 13 residues. With 8 bases removed from V and 1 base from J, the gap between germline ends came to 8 bases. The CDR3 DNA sequence: TGTGCCAGCCGTAGGGGGAACACCGGGGAGCTGTTTTTT. Its protein is CASRRGNTGELFF.

This chain connects TRBV11-2 to TRBJ1-2, with a weak D call TRBD1 (6 bases). Between the trimmed V and J ends, which lost 0 bases and 4 bases, there was a span of 9 bases. CDR3 length equals 14 residues. Germline V lookup: CDR1 SGHAT, CDR2 FQNNGV. CDR3 in DNA: TGTGCCAGCAGCTTAGATCCACAGGGCTATGGCTACACCTTC. Translation: CASSLDPQGYGYTF.

This clonotype has just a few counts. The V call is TRBV7-3, the J call TRBJ1-5, with no clear D. The CDR3 is 14 amino acids. Deletions cut 2 bases from V and 0 bases from J, with 5 bases between. CDR1 is SGHTA and CDR2 is FQGTGA in the germline V gene. The chain's CDR3 is CASSLPGSNQPQHF. The CDR3 coding sequence is TGTGCCAGCAGCTTACCCGGTAGCAATCAGCCCCAGCATTTT.

This clonotype was observed many times. The chain combines TRBV7-8 with TRBJ2-2, with D perhaps being TRBD1 or TRBD2 (5 bases each). Germline V gene sequence: CDR1 SGHVS, CDR2 FQNEAQ. V shed 4 bases and J shed 4 bases, with 16 bases lying between them. The CDR3 extends over 16 amino acids. CDR3 nucleotide sequence: TGTGCCAGCAGCTGGGCTTTCGGGGCGGGCACCGGGGAGCTGTTTTTT. The encoded protein is CASSWAFGAGTGELFF.

The chain has TRBV25-1 and TRBJ1-1; TRBD1 matches 10 bases. The CDR3 consists of 14 residues. Trimming took 2 bases from V and 9 from J; bases not matched to a gene: 6. The germline V gene encodes CDR1 MGHDK and CDR2 SYGVNS. CDR3 sequence reads: CASSEPGTGAKAFF. In nucleotides, the CDR3 is TGTGCCAGCAGTGAACCCGGGACAGGGGCAAAAGCTTTCTTT.

This rearrangement joins TRBV28 to TRBJ1-6, with a possible D match to TRBD1 (5 bases). Trimming cost V 2 bases and J 5 bases, with 10 bases left between them. In germline, CDR1 is MDHEN, CDR2 SYDVKM. CDR3 length: 15 residues. CDR3 sequence reads: CASSLPGRDNSPLHF. The DNA of the CDR3 is TGTGCCAGCAGTTTACCGGGACGGGATAATTCACCCCTCCACTTT.

This chain uses TRBV7-2 with TRBJ1-5; maybe TRBD1 (5 bases). CDR3 length equals 15 residues. V was clipped by 1 base and J by 5 bases, with 12 bases between them. Germline CDR1 and CDR2: SGHTA and FQGNSA. The CDR3 region has the DNA TGTGCCAGCAGCTTAGATATGGGGGAGGATCAGCCCCAGCATTTT. Protein: CASSLDMGEDQPQHF.

In this sample, this clonotype turned up a few times. The chain has TRBV5-1 and TRBJ1-6; 7 bases agree with TRBD1. The CDR3 is made up of 20 amino acids. Per the germline V gene, CDR1 is SGHRS and CDR2 is YFSETQ. Germline trimming cut 7 bases from V and 0 bases from J; bases unmatched to any gene: 19. CDR3 nucleotides: TGCGCCAGCGGCGAACGGACAGGAACAAACTCTTCCTCCTATAATTCACCCCTCCACTTT. It specifies CASGERTGTNSSSYNSPLHF. Full variable domain (remainder filled in from reference TRBV5-1 and TRBJ1-6): KAGVTQTPRYLIKTRGQQVTLSCSPISGHRSVSWYQQTPGQGLQFLFEYFSETQRNKGNFPGRFSGRQFSNSRSEMNVSTLELGDSALYLCASGERTGTNSSSYNSPLHFGNGTRLTVT.